The 23 T cell receptor beta chains reported below all come from one sample, sequenced in a study of cytomegalovirus exposure and HLA in healthy donors. Both 60 Vbeta primers and 13 Jbeta primers went into the PCR. Here immunoSEQ multiplex PCR was the method, and the copy in TCRdb shows in-frame clones only, minus some. The table lists around 80,000 clones, about 79% of them singletons, with 5.5% to 7.5% in the top ten. The sequenced sample was PBMCs. These receptors originate from a man aged 18 to 30 in good health and CMV-seropositive.

The chain has TRBV28 and TRBJ1-1, with D perhaps matching TRBD1 (6 bases). Trimming removed 11 bases at V and 6 bases at J, with 19 bases between. CDR1 MDHEN and CDR2 SYDVKM come from the germline V gene. CDR3 length equals 13 residues. The CDR3: CAGKGVLRSEAFF. Written as DNA, the CDR3 is TGTGCCGGAAAGGGGGTACTCCGGTCTGAAGCTTTCTTT.

The rearrangement joins TRBV2 to TRBJ1-5; D is undetermined. The CDR3 length is 13 residues. CDR1 and CDR2 (germline): SNHLY, FYNNEI. Trimming stripped 7 bases from V and 3 bases from J, with 10 bases between. The CDR3 bases are TGTGCCAGCAAGCGACGGATCAATCAGCCCCAGCATTTT. It codes for CASKRRINQPQHF. Using reference TRBV2 and TRBJ1-5 for the parts outside the CDR3, the full variable domain is EPEVTQTPSHQVTQMGQEVILRCVPISNHLYFYWYRQILGQKVEFLVSFYNNEISEKSEIFDDQFSVERPDGSNFTLKIRSTKLEDSAMYFCASKRRINQPQHFGDGTRLSIL.

The chain joins TRBV7-8 to TRBJ1-4, with 7 bases identical to TRBD1. The CDR3 covers 17 residues. Trimming took 6 bases from V and 0 from J; bases not matched to a gene: 10. Looked up from germline, CDR1 is SGHVS and CDR2 is FQNEAQ. DNA of the CDR3: TGTGCCAGCAGTTCACTCCGGGACAGCGCAACTAATGAAAAACTGTTTTTT. Its protein is CASSSLRDSATNEKLFF.

The V and J genes are TRBV10-3 and TRBJ1-1; D is unclear. Germline V lookup: CDR1 ENHRY, CDR2 SYGVKD. The CDR3 is 13 residues long. Trimming stripped 5 bases from V and 4 bases from J, with 11 bases between. CDR3 residues: CAISFEEGTEAFF. CDR3 coding DNA: TGTGCCATCAGTTTCGAGGAGGGCACTGAAGCTTTCTTT.

The chain employs TRBV27 and TRBJ2-1, with unresolved D. Trimming removed 7 bases at V and 2 bases at J, with 9 bases between. Germline V gives CDR1 MNHEY, CDR2 SMNVEV (reference sequence). The CDR3 totals 13 residues. The CDR3 bases are TGTGCCAGCAACGGGTCCCCCTACAATGAGCAGTTCTTC. As protein: CASNGSPYNEQFF.

This CDR3 is CASRAHREPYEQYF. The CDR3 DNA follows: TGTGCCAGCAGGGCGCACAGGGAGCCCTACGAGCAGTACTTC. The chain joins TRBV27 to TRBJ2-7; weak D call: TRBD1 (6 bases). This CDR3 is 14 amino acids long. Germline V gene lookup returns CDR1 MNHEY and CDR2 SMNVEV (reference sequence). V lost 6 bases and J 2 bases, leaving 14 bases between the germline ends.

The rearrangement joins TRBV2 to TRBJ2-2; D is unresolved. The V end lost 6 bases, the J end lost 4 bases, and 24 bases lay between the germline ends. CDR3 length: 18 residues. The germline CDR1 and CDR2 sequences are SNHLY and FYNNEI. CDR3 in amino acids: CASRKTPLKSSVTGELFF. For the CDR3, the DNA is TGTGCCAGCAGGAAGACTCCCCTTAAATCGTCTGTCACCGGGGAGCTGTTTTTT.

This clone was counted a single time. The chain recombines TRBV6-1 with TRBJ2-3; TRBD1 is a possible D gene (6 bases). V dropped 4 bases and J dropped 4 bases, with 12 bases sitting between them. The CDR3 totals 14 residues. In germline, CDR1 is MNHNS, CDR2 SASEGT. The CDR3 DNA is TGTGCCAGCAGTGTAGGGGGATCGGCAGATACGCAGTATTTT. Translating it yields CASSVGGSADTQYF.

This chain joins TRBV10-3 and TRBJ2-1, with TRBD1 as a possible D gene (5 bases). This CDR3 region has 14 residues. Germline values: CDR1 ENHRY, CDR2 SYGVKD. V gave up 3 bases and J gave up 9 bases, with 15 bases separating them. The CDR3 DNA is TGTGCCATCAGTGAACAGGTTTCTCAGGGTGAGCAGTTCTTC. Translated, it gives CAISEQVSQGEQFF.

This clone was detected only a few times. The J gene is TRBJ1-1, the V gene TRBV13, with no clear D. Germline CDR1 and CDR2: PRHDT and FYEKMQ (reference sequence). The CDR3 sequence is 14 residues long. The V end was cut by 1 base, the J end by 2 bases, with 8 bases between. The CDR3 nucleotides are TGTGCCAGCAGCTTAGCTGCCGGTAACACTGAAGCTTTCTTT. This gives the protein CASSLAAGNTEAFF.

V is TRBV15 and J is TRBJ2-3; no clear D gene. CDR3 length equals 13 residues. Between the trimmed V and J ends, which lost 3 bases and 2 bases, there was a span of 6 bases. Germline lookup yields CDR1 LNHNV and CDR2 YYDKDF (reference sequence). This CDR3 reads CATSRSYTDTQYF. The CDR3 bases are TGTGCCACCAGCAGGAGCTACACAGATACGCAGTATTTT.

The rearrangement joins TRBV12-2 to TRBJ2-5; the tabulated D call, TRBD1, remains unverified against the DNA. TRBV12-2 is classified as a pseudogene. This CDR3 region has 15 residues. The CDR3 loop reads CASRSPKDSQETQYF. CDR3 nucleotides: TGTGCAAGTCGGAGCCCCAAGGACAGTCAAGAGACCCAGTACTTC.

This chain uses TRBV7-6 with TRBJ2-7, with 11 bases identical to TRBD2. The CDR3 is 17 amino acids. Germline CDR1 is SGHVS and CDR2 is FNYEAQ. The ends lost 1 base at V and 5 bases at J; junction bases unmatched: 10. The CDR3 DNA is TGTGCCAGCAGCTTAGAGGTTAGCGGGAGGGCCGGAGACGAGCAGTACTTC. The encoded protein is CASSLEVSGRAGDEQYF.

The rearrangement uses TRBV9 and TRBJ2-3; TRBD2 matches 7 bases. The CDR3 has 16 residues. With V trimmed by 3 bases and J by 2 bases, 9 bases remained unmatched. CDR1 is SGDLS, CDR2 YYNGEE, per germline. The CDR3 DNA is TGTGCCAGCAGCGAGTACAGCGGGACCGCCACAGATACGCAGTATTTT. Its protein product is CASSEYSGTATDTQYF.

This clone has a single count. V usage is TRBV6-5 and J usage is TRBJ2-7, with 8 nucleotides matching TRBD2. V lost 6 bases and J lost 4; bases outside the gene matches: 11. Germline values: CDR1 MNHEY, CDR2 SVGAGI. The CDR3 contains 15 residues. The CDR3 DNA reads TGTGCCAGCAGAGGGGGACTAGGAGAGCCGTACGAGCAGTACTTC. Translated: CASRGGLGEPYEQYF.

In this sample, this clone turned up once. CDR3 residues: CASYRTGRTEAFF. The CDR3 DNA reads TGTGCCAGCTACCGGACAGGTCGGACTGAAGCTTTCTTT. The rearrangement joins TRBV27 to TRBJ1-1, with 7 bases lining up with TRBD1. The CDR3 has 13 residues. Trimming removed 8 bases from V and 5 bases from J; junction bases left unmatched: 8. The germline CDR1 and CDR2 sequences are MNHEY and SMNVEV (reference sequence).

The rearrangement joins TRBV5-1 to TRBJ2-1, with a tentative D call TRBD1 (6 bases). The CDR3 runs to 14 residues. Germline values: CDR1 SGHRS, CDR2 YFSETQ. Trimming cost V 6 bases and J 0 bases, with 10 bases left between them. CDR3 amino acids: CASTRGTSYNEQFF. The CDR3 DNA sequence: TGCGCCAGCACGAGGGGGACCTCCTACAATGAGCAGTTCTTC. Looking up the rest from reference TRBV5-1 and TRBJ2-1 gives the full variable domain: KAGVTQTPRYLIKTRGQQVTLSCSPISGHRSVSWYQQTPGQGLQFLFEYFSETQRNKGNFPGRFSGRQFSNSRSEMNVSTLELGDSALYLCASTRGTSYNEQFFGPGTRLTVL.

The chain joins TRBV9 to TRBJ1-1; D is possibly TRBD1 (5 bases). Trimming took off 4 bases at V and 8 bases at J, with 18 bases between the two ends. CDR3 length: 14 residues. Looked up from germline, CDR1 is SGDLS and CDR2 is YYNGEE. DNA for the CDR3: TGTGCCAGCAGCTCGGAGGGGCTTGAGAAAGAAGCTTTCTTT. This codes for CASSSEGLEKEAFF.

The chain joins TRBV19 to TRBJ1-1; no firm D call. CDR3 length: 15 residues. The V gene lost 7 bases and the J gene lost 4 bases, with 19 bases spanning the gap. The germline CDR1 and CDR2 sequences are LNHDA and SQIVND (reference sequence). The DNA of the CDR3 is TGTGCCAGTAAACCTCAATCGCGGGCCGGCACTGAAGCTTTCTTT. Translated, it gives CASKPQSRAGTEAFF.

A single count supports this clone. The rearrangement joins TRBV7-9 to TRBJ2-7; TRBD2 agrees at 9 bases. V trimming: 5 bases; J trimming: 5 bases; junction bases outside the gene matches: 7. The V gene's germline CDR1 is SEHNR and CDR2 FQNEAQ (reference sequence). CDR3 length: 14 residues. CDR3 DNA: TGTGCCAGCAGCGCCGGGACTAGCTTCCACGAGCAGTACTTC. It specifies CASSAGTSFHEQYF.

The CDR3 loop is CASSEVREQDEQYF. The CDR3 DNA reads TGTGCCAGCAGTGAAGTCAGGGAACAGGACGAGCAGTACTTC. The chain links TRBV6-1 to TRBJ2-7; weak D call: TRBD1 (5 bases). The germline V gene encodes CDR1 MNHNS and CDR2 SASEGT. Trimming removed 1 base at V and 5 bases at J, with 12 bases between. CDR3 size: 14 residues.

This chain uses TRBV2 with TRBJ2-7; D is possibly TRBD1 (6 bases). Trimming took off 6 bases at V and 4 bases at J, with 13 bases between the two ends. The germline V gene has CDR1 SNHLY and CDR2 FYNNEI. This CDR3 comprises 13 residues. CDR3 region: CASSRGGDYEQYF. The CDR3 nucleotides are TGTGCCAGCAGCCGTGGGGGCGATTACGAGCAGTACTTC.

V usage is TRBV7-6 and J usage is TRBJ1-4; 10 bases match TRBD1. The CDR3 covers 13 residues. CDR1 and CDR2 (germline): SGHVS, FNYEAQ. For the CDR3, the DNA is TGTGCGTCACAGGGACAGGGGAATGAAAAACTGTTTTTT. Translation gives CASQGQGNEKLFF.